This T cell receptor (beta chain) was sequenced for a study of blood T cell repertoires in COVID-19. In the study overall: From T cells, B-cell-depleted T cells, or PBMCs came the material, which was cDNA or gDNA.

The CDR3 is 12 residues long. Trimming left V 6 bases short and J 1 base short, with 7 bases between. CDR1 is SGHNT, CDR2 YENEEA, per germline. Profiled with immunoSEQ multiplex PCR; TCRdb holds only in-frame clones, not every one. The table has about 170,000 clones, approximately 86% seen once. The V gene is TRBV11-3, the J gene TRBJ2-7, with TRBD1 as a possible D gene (5 bases). This receptor was taken from a man aged 80 or over with COVID-19, enrolled during active disease. The sequenced sample was peripheral blood. The CDR3 nucleotides read TGTGCCAGCAGTACAGGTTCCTACGAGCAGTACTTC. Protein sequence: CASSTGSYEQYF. The whole variable domain, remainder taken from reference TRBV11-3 and TRBJ2-7, is EAGVVQSPRYKIIEKKQPVAFWCNPISGHNTLYWYLQNLGQGPELLIRYENEEAVDDSQLPKDRFSAERLKGVDSTLKIQPAELGDSAVYLCASSTGSYEQYFGPGTRLTVT.